These 30 T cell receptor beta chains came from one sample sequenced in a study of patients and donors after allogeneic stem cell transplantation. TCRdb re-called the RT-PCR reads through MiXCR, storing one row per CDR3 protein. The sample carries about 200,000 distinct CDR3 sequences, around two fifths recorded once. Sequenced material: blood, either unsorted or a sorted T cell fraction (not recorded which). The receptor source for this set is a human donor who was either an allogeneic HSCT recipient or a stem cell or donor lymphocyte infusion donor (not recorded which). It is not recorded whose cells these are; they may come from a transplant donor.

In this sample, this clonotype turned up once. The chain links TRBV29-1 to TRBJ1-2; TRBD1 matches at 7 bases. The CDR3 is made up of 15 amino acids. Germline V gives CDR1 SQVTM, CDR2 ANQGSEA. The J segment lost 4 bases and the V segment lost 0 bases, leaving 8 bases of the junction unmatched. The CDR3 DNA is TGCAGCGTTGAAGAGAGACAGGGAGTAGGCTATGGCTACACCTTC. Its protein is CSVEERQGVGYGYTF.

This rearrangement joins TRBV27 to TRBJ2-7; 7 positions match TRBD2. This CDR3 comprises 15 residues. Germline lookup yields CDR1 MNHEY and CDR2 SMNVEV (reference sequence). With 6 bases clipped from V and 6 bases from J, the junction kept 14 bases outside the gene matches. The CDR3 nucleotides are TGTGCCAGCAGGCTTACAGCGGGAAGATCGTTCGAGCAGTACTTC. Translated, it gives CASRLTAGRSFEQYF.

This clonotype occurred a few times. The V gene is TRBV13, the J gene TRBJ1-1; D is ambiguous. V dropped 6 bases and J dropped 4 bases, with 9 bases sitting between them. The CDR3 is 12 amino acids. CDR1 is PRHDT and CDR2 is FYEKMQ in the germline V gene (reference sequence). CDR3 in amino acids: CASREAGTEAFF. The CDR3 nucleotides read TGTGCCAGCAGGGAGGCGGGCACTGAAGCTTTCTTT.

The chain joins TRBV5-1 to TRBJ1-1; D uncertain. The germline V gene has CDR1 SGHRS and CDR2 YFSETQ. The CDR3 runs to 12 residues. Trimming removed 1 base at V and 7 bases at J, with 8 bases between. CDR3 sequence (DNA): TGCGCCAGCAGCTTGTACGGGAATGAAGCTTTCTTT. It translates to CASSLYGNEAFF.

The CDR3 coding sequence is TGCAGCGTACCCCATCCGAACACCGGGGAGCTGTTTTTT. Its translation is CSVPHPNTGELFF. This chain connects TRBV29-1 to TRBJ2-2, with D uncertain. V was shortened by 6 bases and J by 0 bases, with 8 bases between the two germline ends. The CDR3 extends over 13 amino acids. The germline V gene has CDR1 SQVTM and CDR2 ANQGSEA.

This clonotype was recorded many times. The chain uses TRBV12-3 or TRBV12-4 and TRBJ1-2; D gene uncertain. V was pared by 7 bases and J by 8 bases, with 20 bases between. The CDR3 has 14 residues. CDR3 sequence reads: CASTLRPGALGYTF. In nucleotides, the CDR3 is TGTGCCAGCACCCTAAGACCGGGCGCATTAGGCTACACCTTC.

This clonotype has more than one count but fewer than ten. CDR3 in amino acids: CASRPQGFAEAFF. The CDR3 DNA reads TGTGCCAGCAGACCTCAGGGGTTTGCTGAAGCTTTCTTT. The gene calls are TRBV28 and TRBJ1-1; a possible D gene is TRBD1 (6 bases). Germline V gene lookup returns CDR1 MDHEN and CDR2 SYDVKM. The CDR3 loop spans 13 amino acids. Between the trimmed V and J ends, which lost 6 bases and 6 bases, there was a span of 14 bases.

This clonotype was counted a few times. The chain is built from TRBV5-1 and TRBJ1-3; D uncertain. Germline lookup yields CDR1 SGHRS and CDR2 YFSETQ. Trimming took off 1 base at V and 4 bases at J, with 12 bases between the two ends. This CDR3 has 15 residues. The CDR3 sequence: CASSLNPATGNTIYF. The CDR3 DNA follows: TGCGCCAGCAGCTTGAACCCGGCGACGGGAAACACCATATATTTT.

In this sample, this clonotype turned up a few times. V usage is TRBV5-5 and J usage is TRBJ1-5, with D tentatively TRBD1 (6 bases). The CDR3 spans 17 residues. Germline lookup yields CDR1 SGHKS and CDR2 YYEKEE (reference sequence). The V and J ends lost 0 bases and 3 bases respectively, with 16 bases between them. The CDR3, as DNA: TGTGCCAGCAGCTTGGACAGGGAAGCCGCCCTCAATCAGCCCCAGCATTTT. Encoded protein: CASSLDREAALNQPQHF.

In this sample, this clonotype turned up once. The CDR3 loop is CASSLGAGDSNQPQHF. CDR3 nucleotide sequence: TGTGCCAGCAGCTTAGGGGCGGGCGATAGCAATCAGCCCCAGCATTTT. This rearrangement joins TRBV7-9 to TRBJ1-5; D not resolved. V dropped 1 base and J dropped 0 bases, with 10 bases sitting between them. The CDR3 covers 16 residues. Germline-derived CDR1 and CDR2 are SEHNR and FQNEAQ (reference sequence).

The gene calls are TRBV12-3 or TRBV12-4 and TRBJ2-7; TRBD1 is a possible D gene (6 bases). The germline V and J ends were trimmed by 5 bases and 9 bases, with 20 bases remaining between them. CDR3 length: 14 amino acids. CDR3 coding DNA: TGTGCCAGCAGTACCGGGACAAGGGCGGCCGGGCAGTACTTC. This codes for CASSTGTRAAGQYF.

The rearrangement joins TRBV6-1 to TRBJ2-3; 11 bases align to TRBD1. This CDR3 region has 14 residues. Germline lookup yields CDR1 MNHNS and CDR2 SASEGT. The V gene end was trimmed by 7 bases and the J gene end by 4 bases; junction bases not matched to a gene: 4. The CDR3 reads CASTQGQGADTQYF. Here the CDR3 DNA reads TGTGCCAGCACCCAGGGACAGGGGGCAGATACGCAGTATTTT.

The chain is built from TRBV5-1 and TRBJ2-3; D gene ambiguous. Trimming removed 0 bases from V and 3 bases from J, with 8 bases in between. The CDR3 is 14 amino acids. Looked up from germline, CDR1 is SGHRS and CDR2 is YFSETQ. The chain's CDR3 is CASSLGYPTDTQYF. CDR3 coding DNA: TGCGCCAGCAGCTTGGGCTATCCTACAGATACGCAGTATTTT.

The chain links TRBV2 to TRBJ2-1; 7 bases are a match to TRBD2. The CDR3 totals 15 residues. Germline-derived CDR1 and CDR2 are SNHLY and FYNNEI. The J segment lost 8 bases and the V segment lost 4 bases, leaving 11 bases of the junction unmatched. The chain's CDR3 is CASSGMGREFDEQFF. The CDR3 DNA reads TGTGCCAGCAGTGGCATGGGGCGGGAGTTCGATGAGCAGTTCTTC.

This clonotype was counted only a few times. The V and J genes are TRBV12-3 or TRBV12-4 and TRBJ2-1; 7 bases agree with TRBD2. V lost 3 bases and J lost 2; bases outside the gene matches: 7. The CDR3 runs 16 residues. CDR3 residues: CASSFALLAAYNEQFF. CDR3 sequence (DNA): TGTGCCAGCAGTTTCGCTCTTCTAGCGGCCTACAATGAGCAGTTCTTC.

V and J are TRBV13 and TRBJ2-3; no clear D. There are 12 residues in the CDR3. The germline V and J ends were trimmed by 6 bases and 1 base, with 5 bases remaining between them. Germline V lookup: CDR1 PRHDT, CDR2 FYEKMQ (reference sequence). The CDR3 DNA reads TGTGCCAGCAGGTCGGGCACAGATACGCAGTATTTT. Residues: CASRSGTDTQYF.

A few counts support this clonotype. The chain combines TRBV19 with TRBJ2-1, with TRBD2 as a possible D gene (6 bases). The CDR3 is 15 amino acids. Trimming removed 5 bases from V and 0 bases from J, with 11 bases in between. CDR1 is LNHDA, CDR2 SQIVND, per germline (reference sequence). Written as DNA, the CDR3 is TGTGCCAGTAGTGTGGACTACCACTCCTACAATGAGCAGTTCTTC. Residues: CASSVDYHSYNEQFF.

The chain carries TRBV18 and TRBJ1-1, with D possibly matching TRBD1 (6 bases). The CDR3 has 15 amino acids. The ends were cut back, 0 bases at V and 4 bases at J, with 12 bases in the middle. In germline, CDR1 is KGHSH, CDR2 LQKENI. The CDR3 DNA is TGTGCCAGCTCACCACCAGGGGGGCAGTTCACTGAAGCTTTCTTT. Its translation: CASSPPGGQFTEAFF.

The chain combines TRBV4-1 with TRBJ2-3; no definite D call. There are 15 residues in the CDR3. The V gene lost 3 bases and the J gene lost 2 bases, with 12 bases spanning the gap. Looked up from germline, CDR1 is MGHRA and CDR2 is YSYEKL. CDR3 DNA sequence: TGCGCCAGCAGCCAGGGGTGGCAGATCACAGATACGCAGTATTTT. This encodes CASSQGWQITDTQYF.

The chain has TRBV5-6 and TRBJ2-3; 14 positions match TRBD2. The CDR3 spans 17 residues. Per the germline V gene, CDR1 is SGHDT and CDR2 is YYEEEE. The V segment lost 1 base and the J segment 6 bases; nucleotides outside the gene matches: 7. The CDR3 sequence: CASSLRTSGRPGDTQYF. CDR3 bases: TGTGCCAGCAGCTTGAGGACTAGCGGGAGGCCCGGGGATACGCAGTATTTT.

The rearrangement uses TRBV24-1 and TRBJ2-5; 11 bases are a match to TRBD1. Germline assignment: CDR1 KGHDR and CDR2 SFDVKD. J lost 1 base, V lost 4 bases, and 4 bases had no gene match. This CDR3 is built from 16 residues. Here the CDR3 reads CATSDPGQGGQETQYF. CDR3 DNA: TGTGCCACCAGTGACCCGGGACAGGGGGGCCAAGAGACCCAGTACTTC.

The V and J genes are TRBV12-5 and TRBJ1-2; D ambiguous. Germline loops: CDR1 LGHNT, CDR2 FRNRAP. The CDR3 has 11 residues. V lost 5 bases and J 8 bases, leaving 9 bases between the germline ends. CDR3 amino acids: CASGGPGGYTF. The CDR3 nucleotides are TGTGCTAGTGGTGGGCCGGGAGGCTACACCTTC.

This clonotype has just a few counts. The V call is TRBV29-1, the J call TRBJ1-4; 9 bases agree with TRBD1. This CDR3 spans 15 amino acids. CDR1 SQVTM and CDR2 ANQGSEA come from the germline V gene. V lost 4 bases to trimming and J lost 7 bases; unmatched junction nucleotides: 10. The CDR3 DNA is TGCAGCGTTGTCGGGACAGGGAAAGGTAGTGAAAAACTGTTTTTT. This codes for CSVVGTGKGSEKLFF.

The chain recombines TRBV29-1 with TRBJ1-2; 7 bases agree with TRBD1. After removal of 7 bases from V and 5 bases from J, the junction contained 10 bases not matched to a gene. The CDR3 is 13 amino acids. Germline lookup yields CDR1 SQVTM and CDR2 ANQGSEA. CDR3 sequence reads: CSAYQGGLYGYTF. In DNA form, the CDR3 reads TGCAGCGCCTATCAGGGGGGGCTGTATGGCTACACCTTC.

The chain links TRBV12-3 or TRBV12-4 to TRBJ2-7; 15 bases are a match to TRBD2. The V gene end was trimmed by 6 bases and the J gene end by 1 base; junction bases not matched to a gene: 7. CDR3 size: 17 residues. CDR3 protein: CASRPGLAGGGSYEQYF. The CDR3 coding sequence is TGTGCCAGCAGGCCGGGACTAGCGGGAGGAGGATCCTACGAGCAGTACTTC.

The CDR3 sequence is CASTPRDRGSDYGYTF. For the CDR3, the DNA is TGTGCCAGCACCCCTCGGGACAGGGGAAGTGACTATGGCTACACCTTC. The rearrangement uses TRBV6-1 and TRBJ1-2; 10 nucleotides line up with TRBD1. CDR1 MNHNS and CDR2 SASEGT come from the germline V gene. There are 16 residues in the CDR3. Trimming at V came to 7 bases and at J to 3 bases, leaving 11 bases not matched to a gene.

This clonotype was observed a handful of times. This chain links TRBV20-1 with TRBJ2-1; TRBD2 agrees at 9 bases. The length of the CDR3 is 12 residues. The ends lost 5 bases at V and 7 bases at J; junction bases unmatched: 3. The germline CDR1 and CDR2 sequences are DFQATT and SNEGSKA (reference sequence). The CDR3 DNA is TGCAGTGCTCCAGCGGGAGGTAATGAGCAGTTCTTC. Translating it yields CSAPAGGNEQFF.

V and J are TRBV27 and TRBJ2-5; D not certain. CDR1 and CDR2 from the germline V gene are MNHEY and SMNVEV (reference sequence). This CDR3 contains 14 residues. Trimming removed 5 bases at V and 2 bases at J, with 12 bases between. This chain's CDR3 is CASSRSASQETQYF. In DNA form, the CDR3 reads TGTGCCAGCAGTCGGTCGGCTAGTCAAGAGACCCAGTACTTC.

This chain joins TRBV7-9 and TRBJ2-3; 12 positions match TRBD2. Trimming took 5 bases from V and 5 from J; bases not matched to a gene: 5. Germline CDR1 SEHNR, CDR2 FQNEAQ (reference sequence). The CDR3 consists of 15 residues. The CDR3 protein is CASSTTSGRKDTQYF. The CDR3 bases are TGTGCCAGCAGCACCACTAGCGGGAGGAAAGATACGCAGTATTTT.

As concerns this clonotype: This could be a read error, since a much larger clone is one nucleotide away. This chain uses TRBV5-6 with TRBJ1-5; the match to TRBD1 covers 7 bases. Germline assignment: CDR1 SGHDT and CDR2 YYEEEE. The CDR3 has 14 amino acids. Here the CDR3 reads CASSPQGVIQLQHF. For the CDR3, the DNA is TGTGCCAGCAGCCCTCAGGGGGTTATTCAGCTCCAGCATTTT.